The 11 T cell receptor beta chains presented below share a single source sample, sequenced in a study of blood T cell repertoires in COVID-19. Assay used: immunoSEQ multiplex PCR; TCRdb lists only in-frame clones, some missing. Here the sample spans 190,000 or so clones, roughly 85% being singletons. Sequencing was carried out using PBMCs or T cells enriched from blood (not recorded which). These receptors all stem from a man aged 40-50 years who had recovered from COVID-19.

This sequence joins TRBV7-3 and TRBJ2-1; 9 nucleotides line up with TRBD2. This CDR3 is 16 amino acids long. The germline gives CDR1 SGHTA, CDR2 FQGTGA. Losses at the gene ends were 5 bases for V and 7 bases for J; bases not matched to a gene: 12. The CDR3 coding sequence is TGTGCCAGCAGCCTAGAAGCGGGAGGCAGCACTAATGAGCAGTTCTTC. Translated, it gives CASSLEAGGSTNEQFF. Together with reference TRBV7-3 and TRBJ2-1, the CDR3 gives the full variable domain: GAGVSQTPSNKVTEKGKYVELRCDPISGHTALYWYRQSLGQGPEFLIYFQGTGAADDSGLPNDRFFAVRPEGSVSTLKIQRTERGDSAVYLCASSLEAGGSTNEQFFGPGTRLTVL.

The rearrangement links TRBV7-6 to TRBJ2-3; 8 nucleotides align to TRBD2. CDR1 is SGHVS, CDR2 FNYEAQ, per germline. This CDR3 region has 17 residues. V shed 3 bases, J shed 6 bases, and the junction held 14 bases outside the gene matches. CDR3 coding DNA: TGTGCCAGCAGCTTGGGGTTTTGGAGCGGGAGCTCCGATACGCAGTATTTT. Amino acid sequence: CASSLGFWSGSSDTQYF.

The table lists this clone with a few counts. The chain joins TRBV7-9 to TRBJ2-1; 7 bases agree with TRBD2. Germline V CDR1 and CDR2: SEHNR, FQNEAQ (reference sequence). V was pared by 5 bases and J by 9 bases, with 16 bases of the junction left unmatched. The CDR3 contains 16 residues. The CDR3 here is CASSLATSQFNSEQFF. The DNA for the CDR3 is TGTGCCAGCAGCCTCGCGACTAGCCAATTTAACAGTGAGCAGTTCTTC.

The chain employs TRBV4-3 and TRBJ1-1, with TRBD1 as a possible D gene (6 bases). Germline-derived CDR1 and CDR2 are LGHNA and YSLEER. The germline V and J ends were trimmed by 1 base and 11 bases, with 20 bases remaining between them. CDR3 length: 15 residues. The CDR3 loop reads CASSQAVRTAAGAFF. CDR3 DNA sequence: TGCGCCAGCAGCCAAGCCGTGAGGACAGCGGCCGGTGCTTTCTTT.

The chain recombines TRBV18 with TRBJ1-1; D uncertain. Trimming removed 2 bases at V and 0 bases at J, with 4 bases between. Germline V lookup: CDR1 KGHSH, CDR2 LQKENI. This CDR3 contains 13 residues. The CDR3 sequence: CASSPAVNTEAFF. CDR3 DNA sequence: TGTGCCAGCTCACCAGCAGTGAACACTGAAGCTTTCTTT.

The chain links TRBV28 to TRBJ2-1; the match to TRBD1 covers 9 bases. V trimming: 2 bases; J trimming: 6 bases; junction bases outside the gene matches: 5. CDR3 length: 15 residues. The germline CDR1 and CDR2 sequences are MDHEN and SYDVKM. Here the CDR3 DNA reads TGTGCCAGCAGTTTACCAGGGACAGGGATCAATGAGCAGTTCTTC. It specifies CASSLPGTGINEQFF.

The chain joins TRBV7-9 to TRBJ1-1; D not resolved. Looked up from germline, CDR1 is SEHNR and CDR2 is FQNEAQ (reference sequence). This CDR3 region has 11 residues. The ends were cut back, 5 bases at V and 6 bases at J, with 7 bases in the middle. DNA for the CDR3: TGTGCCAGCAGCCAGGCCCCTGAAGCTTTCTTT. Amino acids: CASSQAPEAFF.

The chain joins TRBV4-1 to TRBJ1-2; D perhaps matches TRBD1 (6 bases). This CDR3 is 12 amino acids long. Germline V CDR1 and CDR2: MGHRA, YSYEKL. Trimming left V 5 bases short and J 8 bases short, with 12 bases between. CDR3 loop: CASSTDDRGYTF. CDR3 bases: TGCGCCAGCAGCACCGACGACAGGGGCTACACCTTC.

This chain joins TRBV19 and TRBJ2-7; 7 positions match TRBD2. Germline values: CDR1 LNHDA, CDR2 SQIVND (reference sequence). This CDR3 has 14 residues. The V gene end was trimmed by 3 bases and the J gene end by 1 base; junction bases not matched to a gene: 3. The CDR3 protein is CASSMGRGSYEQYF. The CDR3 bases are TGTGCCAGTAGTATGGGGCGGGGGTCCTACGAGCAGTACTTC. The complete variable domain, with remaining parts taken from reference TRBV19 and TRBJ2-7, reads DGGITQSPKYLFRKEGQNVTLSCEQNLNHDAMYWYRQDPGQGLRLIYYSQIVNDFQKGDIAEGYSVSREKKESFPLTVTSAQKNPTAFYLCASSMGRGSYEQYFGPGTRLTVT.

The gene calls are TRBV14 and TRBJ2-7; TRBD2 matches 10 bases. Germline V gene lookup returns CDR1 SGHDN and CDR2 FVKESK. Trimming took 1 base from V and 5 from J; bases not matched to a gene: 14. This CDR3 comprises 18 residues. The CDR3 sequence: CASSQGYTSGKVLHEQYF. Here the CDR3 DNA reads TGTGCCAGCAGCCAAGGGTATACTAGCGGGAAAGTACTCCACGAGCAGTACTTC.

The rearrangement links TRBV7-8 to TRBJ2-1; 15 bases map to TRBD2. CDR3 length: 15 amino acids. V shed 5 bases, J shed 7 bases, and the junction held 3 bases outside the gene matches. Looked up from germline, CDR1 is SGHVS and CDR2 is FQNEAQ. The CDR3 DNA reads as TGTGCCAGCAGCACGGGACTAGCGGGAGGTAATGAGCAGTTCTTC. The encoded protein is CASSTGLAGGNEQFF.